The 13 T cell receptor beta chains below all came from one sample that was sequenced in a study of neurological immune-mediated disorders (dated by TCRdb to the late 2010s). Library method: 5' RACE. The sequencer listed for this sample is Illumina HiSeq 2500. The public sequencing data were trimmed at Q25 with fastp and processed into clonotypes with MiXCR by TCRdb, which kept only in-frame beta chains. Rows with a matching CDR3 protein are joined into one entry that keeps the most common DNA and genes. In this sample the table shows under 40,000 distinct CDR3 sequences, around an eighth of which occur a single time. The ten largest clonotypes hold roughly 30% of the sample. Sequencing used PBMCs. Every receptor here comes from a woman in her fifties or sixties with HTLV-1-associated myelopathy (HAM/TSP).

This clonotype was recorded many times. An end of the junction differs from the germline gene, which may be a read error. V gene TRBV7-2 combines with J gene TRBJ2-3, with 10 bases lining up with TRBD2. The CDR3 covers 17 residues. Per the germline V gene, CDR1 is SGHTA and CDR2 is FQGNSA. The DNA of the CDR3 is TGTGCCAGCAGTTTAGGAGTAGCGGGGGGATTAGCAGATACGCAGTATTTT. Translation: CASSLGVAGGLADTQYF.

This clonotype came up many times. J is TRBJ1-5 and V is TRBV27, with D uncertain. From germline, CDR1 is MNHEY and CDR2 SMNVEV (reference sequence). The CDR3 consists of 15 residues. V dropped 7 bases and J dropped 0 bases, with 13 bases sitting between them. CDR3 sequence: CASTIGDRSNQPQHF. The CDR3 DNA reads TGTGCCAGCACCATCGGAGATCGTAGCAATCAGCCCCAGCATTTT.

This clonotype was picked up many times. The chain couples TRBV28 to TRBJ1-1; tentative D call: TRBD1 (5 bases). V gave up 7 bases and J gave up 4 bases, with 19 bases separating them. This CDR3 has 15 amino acids. The germline V gene has CDR1 MDHEN and CDR2 SYDVKM. The CDR3 sequence is CASMWGRDYSTEAFF. DNA of the CDR3: TGTGCCAGCATGTGGGGCAGGGATTATAGCACTGAAGCTTTCTTT.

The chain links TRBV12-3 or TRBV12-4 to TRBJ2-5, with 7 bases lining up with TRBD1. The V and J ends lost 2 bases and 10 bases, in that order; junction bases with no gene match: 13. The CDR3 consists of 15 residues. The CDR3 DNA reads as TGTGCCAGCAGTTTAAAGGGACAGTTCTGGGATATCCAGTACTTC. Translating it yields CASSLKGQFWDIQYF.

This clonotype showed up many times. The chain combines TRBV12-3 or TRBV12-4 with TRBJ1-2; 7 positions agree with TRBD1. V was pared by 7 bases and J by 3 bases, with 8 bases of the junction left unmatched. The length of the CDR3 is 14 residues. The CDR3 sequence: CASKRRGPYYGYTF. The CDR3 DNA reads TGTGCCAGCAAACGGAGGGGGCCCTACTATGGCTACACCTTC.

This clonotype was detected many times. For the CDR3, the DNA is TGCGCCAGCAGCTTGGCAGCAGGGTTCGGCACCGGGGAGCTGTTTTTT. This encodes CASSLAAGFGTGELFF. The V and J genes are TRBV5-1 and TRBJ2-2, with a weak D call TRBD1 (5 bases). CDR3 size: 16 residues. The germline V gene encodes CDR1 SGHRS and CDR2 YFSETQ. Trimming took 0 bases from V and 4 from J, leaving 13 bases between them.

This clonotype was observed many times. J is TRBJ1-5 and V is TRBV6-1; D might be TRBD1 (5 bases). Germline values: CDR1 MNHNS, CDR2 SASEGT. The V gene lost 8 bases and the J gene lost 0 bases, with 11 bases spanning the gap. The CDR3 has 14 amino acids. DNA of the CDR3: TGTGCCAGCCTCCGGGGGAATAGCAATCAGCCCCAGCATTTT. Its protein product is CASLRGNSNQPQHF.

The gene calls are TRBV18 and TRBJ1-1; 9 positions match TRBD1. This CDR3 has 16 residues. The V and J ends lost 3 bases and 11 bases, in that order; junction bases with no gene match: 16. CDR1 is KGHSH, CDR2 LQKENI, per germline. The CDR3, as DNA: TGTGCCAGCTCACCTACACCTGGACAGGGGAGGGGTGATGCTTTCTTT. It yields the protein CASSPTPGQGRGDAFF.

The sample holds many counts of this clonotype. The chain couples TRBV5-1 to TRBJ1-2, with D perhaps matching TRBD1 (6 bases). V was clipped by 0 bases and J by 7 bases, with 16 bases between them. Germline V lookup: CDR1 SGHRS, CDR2 YFSETQ. CDR3 length: 15 residues. CDR3 sequence reads: CASSLEGTTKGGYTF. CDR3 nucleotide sequence: TGCGCCAGCAGCTTGGAGGGGACAACAAAAGGTGGCTACACCTTC.

This clonotype was detected ten times or more. The rearrangement uses TRBV7-2 and TRBJ2-3; perhaps TRBD2 as D (5 bases). The CDR3 length is 14 residues. V was trimmed by 3 bases and J by 1 base, leaving 8 bases between them. CDR1 is SGHTA, CDR2 FQGNSA, per germline. The CDR3 region has the DNA TGTGCCAGCAGCTTGCGGCGGGGCACAGATACGCAGTATTTT. Amino acid sequence: CASSLRRGTDTQYF.

The chain couples TRBV7-8 to TRBJ2-3; 9 nucleotides align to TRBD2. The junction had 10 bases not matched to a gene; V was cut back by 4 bases and J by 2 bases. Germline CDR1 reads SGHVS; CDR2 reads FQNEAQ. The CDR3 has 17 residues. The chain's CDR3 is CASSYYRRGGATDTQYF. The CDR3 DNA sequence: TGTGCCAGCAGCTACTACCGGCGGGGGGGCGCCACAGATACGCAGTATTTT.

There are many counts of this clonotype. This rearrangement joins TRBV5-6 to TRBJ1-5, with D possibly matching TRBD1 (5 bases). This CDR3 contains 13 residues. V was trimmed by 0 bases and J by 5 bases, leaving 6 bases between them. The germline V gene has CDR1 SGHDT and CDR2 YYEEEE. CDR3 protein: CASSLGGYQPQHF. Written as DNA, the CDR3 is TGTGCCAGCAGCTTGGGGGGGTATCAGCCCCAGCATTTT.

This clonotype was seen ten or more times. J is TRBJ2-5 and V is TRBV27; D unresolved. The germline gives CDR1 MNHEY, CDR2 SMNVEV (reference sequence). The CDR3 runs to 12 residues. V was cut by 8 bases and J by 4 bases, with 11 bases left in between. DNA of the CDR3: TGTGCCAGCGGTACGGTTAGAGAGACCCAGTACTTC. Amino acids: CASGTVRETQYF.